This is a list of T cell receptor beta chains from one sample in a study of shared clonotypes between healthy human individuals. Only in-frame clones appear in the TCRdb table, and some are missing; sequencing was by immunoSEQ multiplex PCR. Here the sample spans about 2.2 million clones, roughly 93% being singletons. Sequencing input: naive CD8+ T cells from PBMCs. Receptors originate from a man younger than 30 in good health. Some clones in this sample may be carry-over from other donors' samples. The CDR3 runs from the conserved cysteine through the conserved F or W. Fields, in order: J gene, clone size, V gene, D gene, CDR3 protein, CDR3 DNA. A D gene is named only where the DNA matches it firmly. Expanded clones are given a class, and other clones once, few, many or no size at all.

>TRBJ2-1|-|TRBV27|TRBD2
CASRQLAGPYNEQFF
TGTGCCAGCAGGCAACTAGCGGGCCCCTACAATGAGCAGTTCTTC
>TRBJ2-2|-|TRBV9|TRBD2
CASSPLGLAGTGELFF
TGTGCCAGCAGCCCCTTAGGACTAGCGGGAACCGGGGAGCTGTTTTTT
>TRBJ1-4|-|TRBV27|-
CASSLIEGEKLFF
TGTGCCAGCAGTTTAATCGAGGGGGAAAAACTGTTTTTT
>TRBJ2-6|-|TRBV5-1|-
CASSLDVRGQSGANVLTF
TGCGCCAGCAGCTTGGACGTTCGGGGGCAATCTGGGGCCAACGTCCTGACTTTC
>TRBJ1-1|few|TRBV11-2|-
CASSSEDREAFF
TGTGCCAGCAGCTCAGAGGACAGAGAAGCTTTCTTT
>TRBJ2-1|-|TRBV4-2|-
CASSQSAFLAEQFF
TGTGCCAGCAGCCAATCGGCGTTTTTGGCTGAGCAGTTCTTC
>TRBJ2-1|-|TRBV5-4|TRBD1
CASSLADRGRGNEQFF
TGTGCCAGCAGCTTGGCGGACAGGGGGAGAGGCAATGAGCAGTTCTTC
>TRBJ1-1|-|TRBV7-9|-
CASSLAPGRREAFF
TGTGCCAGCAGCTTAGCGCCGGGGAGAAGGGAAGCTTTCTTT
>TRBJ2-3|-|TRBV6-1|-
CASSGRDSRSTDTQYF
TGTGCCAGCAGTGGGCGGGACTCCCGAAGCACAGATACGCAGTATTTT
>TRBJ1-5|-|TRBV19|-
CASTTAGLNNQPQHF
TGTGCCAGTACTACCGCGGGGCTTAACAATCAGCCCCAGCATTTT
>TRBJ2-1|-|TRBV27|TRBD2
CASLVLWREEQNEQFF
TGTGCCAGCCTCGTTTTATGGCGGGAGGAGCAAAATGAGCAGTTCTTC
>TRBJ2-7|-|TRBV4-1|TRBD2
CASSQGGATSATAQYF
TGCGCCAGCAGCCAAGGGGGAGCGACTAGCGCTACCGCGCAGTACTTC
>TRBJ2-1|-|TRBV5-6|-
CASSPDRPYNEQFF
TGTGCCAGCAGCCCGGACCGTCCCTACAATGAGCAGTTCTTC
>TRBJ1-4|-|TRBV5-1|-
CASSDLPGANEKLFF
TGCGCCAGTTCCGACCTACCGGGCGCTAATGAAAAACTGTTTTTT
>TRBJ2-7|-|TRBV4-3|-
CASSQGIMGYEQYF
TGCGCCAGCAGCCAAGGAATAATGGGCTACGAGCAGTACTTC
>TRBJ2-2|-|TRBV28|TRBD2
CASSLMREGTGELFF
TGTGCCAGCAGTTTAATGAGGGAGGGGACCGGGGAGCTGTTTTTT
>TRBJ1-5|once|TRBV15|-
CATSIPGRGINQPQHF
TGTGCCACCAGCATTCCCGGGCGCGGAATAAATCAGCCCCAGCATTTT
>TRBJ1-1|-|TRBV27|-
CASSPFQYRQANTEAFF
TGTGCCAGCAGTCCCTTCCAATACAGACAGGCGAACACTGAAGCTTTCTTT
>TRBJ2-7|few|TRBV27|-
CASSQIVFGEQYF
TGTGCCAGCAGTCAAATCGTGTTTGGCGAGCAGTACTTC
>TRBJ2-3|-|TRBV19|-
CASRPSPGEGDTQYF
TGTGCCAGTAGACCCTCACCAGGAGAAGGTGATACGCAGTATTTT
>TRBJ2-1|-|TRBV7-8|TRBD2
CASSLLGLADHNEQFF
TGTGCCAGCAGCCTTTTGGGACTAGCGGACCACAATGAGCAGTTCTTC
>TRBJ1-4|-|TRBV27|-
CASSLAATNEKLFF
TGTGCCAGCAGTTTGGCAGCAACTAATGAAAAACTGTTTTTT
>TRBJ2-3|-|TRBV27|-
CASSRTGGIVTDTQYF
TGTGCCAGCAGTCGGACCGGGGGAATAGTAACAGATACGCAGTATTTT
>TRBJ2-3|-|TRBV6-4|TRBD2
CASSDSNSGRGTDTQYF
TGTGCCAGCAGTGACTCAAACAGCGGGAGGGGCACAGATACGCAGTATTTT
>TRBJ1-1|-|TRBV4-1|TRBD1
CASSHKQGGPEAFF
TGCGCCAGCAGCCATAAACAGGGGGGCCCTGAAGCTTTCTTT
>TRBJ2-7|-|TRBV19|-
CASSLEGGEQYF
TGTGCCAGTAGCCTAGAGGGTGGCGAGCAGTACTTC
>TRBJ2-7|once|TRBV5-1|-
CASSLGVRYEQYF
TGCGCCAGCAGCCTTGGGGTTCGATACGAGCAGTACTTC
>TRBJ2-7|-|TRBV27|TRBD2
CASSLLAGVAYEQYF
TGTGCCAGCAGTTTACTAGCGGGAGTAGCGTACGAGCAGTACTTC
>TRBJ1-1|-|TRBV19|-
CASSMERRSTEAFF
TGTGCCAGTAGTATGGAACGGCGGAGCACTGAAGCTTTCTTT
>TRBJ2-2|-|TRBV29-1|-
CSVEGQGNTGELFF
TGCAGCGTTGAAGGGCAGGGAAACACCGGGGAGCTGTTTTTT
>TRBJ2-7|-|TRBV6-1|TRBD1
CASIEGQGFYEQYF
TGTGCCAGCATCGAAGGACAGGGGTTCTACGAGCAGTACTTC
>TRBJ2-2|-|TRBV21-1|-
CASSSPAECGTGRTGELFF
TGTGCCAGCAGCTCACCGGCGGAATGCGGAACAGGAAGGACCGGGGAGCTGTTTTTT
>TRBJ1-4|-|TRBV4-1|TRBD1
CASSQVPGQGAINEKLFF
TGCGCCAGCAGCCAAGTGCCGGGACAGGGGGCGATTAATGAAAAACTGTTTTTT
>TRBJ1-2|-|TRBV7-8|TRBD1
CASSRPGTGNGYTF
TGTGCCAGCAGCCGTCCCGGGACAGGGAATGGCTACACCTTC
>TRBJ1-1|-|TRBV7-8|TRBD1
CASSLFGQGENTEAFF
TGTGCCAGCAGCTTATTCGGACAGGGTGAGAACACTGAAGCTTTCTTT
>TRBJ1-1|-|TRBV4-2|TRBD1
CASSLRGQGRGYMNTEAFF
TGTGCCAGCAGCCTGAGAGGACAGGGGAGGGGATACATGAACACTGAAGCTTTCTTT
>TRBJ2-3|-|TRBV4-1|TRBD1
CASSHPSGQGTDTQYF
TGCGCCAGCAGCCACCCCTCCGGACAGGGAACAGATACGCAGTATTTT